A single sample gave rise to the 29 T cell receptor beta chains below, sequenced in a study of CDR3 diversity in severe acne. TCRdb fed the PCR reads into MiXCR, producing one record per CDR3 protein. The repertoire holds more than 70,000 distinct CDR3 sequences, with approximately 52% as singletons. Material for sequencing was blood. These receptors were obtained from a male donor in good health, serving as a control.

The V gene is TRBV29-1, the J gene TRBJ1-1, with 8 bases aligning to TRBD1. This CDR3 spans 13 amino acids. V was pared by 4 bases and J by 5 bases, with 6 bases of the junction left unmatched. The germline V gene encodes CDR1 SQVTM and CDR2 ANQGSEA. CDR3 sequence: CSVGTGFRTEAFF. The CDR3 region has the DNA TGCAGCGTTGGGACAGGGTTTAGGACTGAAGCTTTCTTT.

The chain is built from TRBV6-6 and TRBJ1-2; D is ambiguous. Trimming removed 4 bases from V and 6 bases from J, with 9 bases in between. The CDR3 extends over 12 amino acids. CDR1 is MNHNY and CDR2 is SVGAGI in the germline V gene (reference sequence). The CDR3 region has the DNA TGTGCCAGCAGTTCCCCTACGGATGGCTACACCTTC. Protein product: CASSSPTDGYTF.

This chain connects TRBV7-9 to TRBJ2-7; 10 bases line up with TRBD2. This CDR3 contains 15 residues. Germline V gene lookup returns CDR1 SEHNR and CDR2 FQNEAQ (reference sequence). V shed 5 bases and J 5 bases; nucleotides not matched to a gene: 9. The DNA of the CDR3 is TGTGCCAGCAGCCCCCCGGCTAGCGGGAGCAACGAGCAGTACTTC. Its protein is CASSPPASGSNEQYF.

A word on this clonotype: The conserved phenylalanine or tryptophan is not found at the CDR3 terminus, so this likely reflects a read error. V and J are TRBV10-3 and TRBJ2-7; D uncertain. Trimming took 6 bases from V and 5 from J, leaving 14 bases between them. CDR1 and CDR2 from the germline V gene are ENHRY and SYGVKD. The CDR3 extends over 13 amino acids. The CDR3 loop reads CAIRDGPWNEQYL. Here the CDR3 DNA reads TGTGCCATCAGGGACGGGCCTTGGAACGAGCAGTACCTC.

Worth noting for this clonotype: A single base separates this from a much larger clone, so it may be a read error. The chain couples TRBV6-1 to TRBJ2-3; 11 positions agree with TRBD1. The germline gives CDR1 MNHNS, CDR2 SASEGT. V dropped 7 bases and J dropped 3; count of bases not matched to a gene: 6. CDR3 length equals 15 residues. As DNA, the CDR3 is TGTGCCAGCAATGGAGGGACAGGGGGAACAGATACGCAGTATTTT. Amino acids: CASNGGTGGTDTQYF.

This clonotype was picked up a small number of times. This CDR3 is CSVLTTSTDTQYF. The CDR3 DNA is TGCAGCGTTCTCACAACTAGCACAGATACGCAGTATTTT. The rearrangement uses TRBV29-1 and TRBJ2-3; the D is unclear. Looked up from germline, CDR1 is SQVTM and CDR2 is ANQGSEA. V lost 5 bases and J lost 0, with 9 bases in between. This CDR3 has 13 residues.

This chain links TRBV19 with TRBJ1-5, with 9 bases fitting TRBD1. The germline gives CDR1 LNHDA, CDR2 SQIVND (reference sequence). Unmatched junction bases numbered 18, after V lost 7 bases and J lost 2 bases. This CDR3 comprises 19 residues. The CDR3 reads CASTQTGTGSFGRNQPQHF. CDR3 nucleotides: TGTGCCAGTACCCAAACCGGGACAGGGAGTTTCGGCCGCAATCAGCCCCAGCATTTT.

The chain recombines TRBV6-1 with TRBJ2-2; 8 nucleotides agree with TRBD2. Per the germline V gene, CDR1 is MNHNS and CDR2 is SASEGT. This CDR3 comprises 13 residues. V trimming: 7 bases; J trimming: 7 bases; junction bases outside the gene matches: 5. The CDR3 nucleotides are TGTGCCAGCAACAAGCGGGAGATCGGGGAGCTGTTTTTT. It yields the protein CASNKREIGELFF.

The chain is built from TRBV5-1 and TRBJ1-6; D possibly corresponds to TRBD1 (5 bases). The CDR3 extends over 16 amino acids. Germline V CDR1 and CDR2: SGHRS, YFSETQ. V lost 3 bases and J lost 7, with 17 bases in between. CDR3 DNA: TGCGCCAGCAGCTCACAAGGGGACCCTACAAATTCACCCCTCCACTTT. Encoded protein: CASSSQGDPTNSPLHF.

The chain uses TRBV7-2 and TRBJ1-1, with D possibly matching TRBD1 (6 bases). CDR1 is SGHTA and CDR2 is FQGNSA in the germline V gene. The CDR3 runs 14 residues. Trimming stripped 5 bases from V and 1 base from J, with 11 bases between. CDR3 nucleotides: TGTGCCAGCAGCCCCGGGACATGGAACACTGAAGCTTTCTTT. Translation gives CASSPGTWNTEAFF.

This chain links TRBV9 with TRBJ2-5, with TRBD2 identical over 9 bases. Unmatched junction bases numbered 7, after V lost 3 bases and J lost 1 base. The CDR3 totals 16 residues. The germline gives CDR1 SGDLS, CDR2 YYNGEE. The CDR3 region is CASSARAGGGQETQYF. DNA for the CDR3: TGTGCCAGCAGCGCGAGGGCGGGAGGGGGCCAAGAGACCCAGTACTTC.

This clonotype was seen repeatedly, ten times or more. The chain uses TRBV6-5 and TRBJ1-6; 7 nucleotides match TRBD1. Trimming at V came to 5 bases and at J to 9 bases, leaving 7 bases not matched to a gene. The germline gives CDR1 MNHEY, CDR2 SVGAGI. This CDR3 region has 14 residues. The CDR3 loop is CASSRDSFSSPLHF. For the CDR3, the DNA is TGTGCCAGCAGTCGGGACAGTTTTTCTTCACCCCTCCACTTT.

About this clonotype itself: The junction does not match germline at one end; this may be a read error. The gene calls are TRBV24-1 and TRBJ2-7, with 9 bases aligning to TRBD1. The CDR3 runs 14 residues. Per germline, CDR1 KGHDR and CDR2 SFDVKD. This CDR3 reads CATAAGTGTYGQYF. DNA for the CDR3: TGTGCCACAGCAGCCGGGACAGGGACCTACGGGCAGTACTTC.

The gene calls are TRBV30 and TRBJ2-3, with no clear D. CDR3 length equals 15 residues. The V gene lost 4 bases and the J gene lost 2 bases, with 16 bases spanning the gap. Germline V gives CDR1 GTSNPN, CDR2 SVGIG (reference sequence). CDR3 bases: TGTGCCTGGACCACCCTCAGGAACCCCACAGATACGCAGTATTTT. It codes for CAWTTLRNPTDTQYF.

In this sample, this clonotype turned up once. A much larger clone is a single base away; this may be a read error. V usage is TRBV6-5 and J usage is TRBJ1-2; D unresolved. The CDR3 runs 14 residues. Trimming removed 4 bases from V and 8 bases from J, with 17 bases in between. Germline V gene sequence: CDR1 MNHEY, CDR2 SVGAGI. CDR3 protein: CASSCSSPVGGYTF. For the CDR3, the DNA is TGTGCCAGCAGTTGTTCGTCCCCGGTGGGAGGCTACACCTTC.

This chain joins TRBV6-5 and TRBJ1-3; D might be TRBD1 (6 bases). This CDR3 contains 16 residues. Germline V gene lookup returns CDR1 MNHEY and CDR2 SVGAGI. V was shortened by 2 bases and J by 8 bases, with 19 bases between the two germline ends. CDR3 DNA: TGTGCCAGCAGTTACAACAGGGATAGCTATGGCTACACCATATATTTT. Its protein is CASSYNRDSYGYTIYF.

Of note for this clonotype: The junction does not match germline at one end; this may be a read error. The chain is built from TRBV20-1 and TRBJ1-2, with TRBD1 as a possible D gene (6 bases). This CDR3 is 12 amino acids long. Germline values: CDR1 DFQATT, CDR2 SNEGSKA (reference sequence). DNA of the CDR3: TGCGGTGCCACAACAGGGATGGATAGCTACACCTTC. It encodes CGATTGMDSYTF.

This clonotype was seen at least ten times. This chain joins TRBV4-1 and TRBJ2-5; 14 bases line up with TRBD2. Germline V gene data show CDR1 as MGHRA and CDR2 as YSYEKL. V trimming: 4 bases; J trimming: 5 bases; junction bases outside the gene matches: 9. The CDR3 loop spans 17 amino acids. The CDR3 DNA reads TGCGCCAGCAGCCCCCTGACTAGCGGGAGGGCGGAGGAGACCCAGTACTTC. Translation gives CASSPLTSGRAEETQYF.

Worth noting for this clonotype: Germline is not matched at one junction end, which may reflect a read error. V is TRBV5-6 and J is TRBJ1-1; D call uncertain. CDR3 length: 14 residues. Germline V gene sequence: CDR1 SGHDT, CDR2 YYEEEE. CDR3 nucleotide sequence: TGTGCCAGCAGCTTGACCGAGATGAACACTGGAGCTTTCTTT. It specifies CASSLTEMNTGAFF.

This chain joins TRBV5-1 and TRBJ2-6; D gene uncertain. Per germline, CDR1 SGHRS and CDR2 YFSETQ. V shed 3 bases and J shed 0 bases, with 4 bases lying between them. The CDR3 has 14 amino acids. Here the CDR3 DNA reads TGCGCCAGCAGCTCCTACTCTGGGGCCAACGTCCTGACTTTC. Its protein is CASSSYSGANVLTF.

The CDR3 nucleotides are TGTGCCAGCAGCCCCGGGACAGGGAAAGGTACAGATACGCAGTATTTT. It is translated as CASSPGTGKGTDTQYF. The chain combines TRBV7-3 with TRBJ2-3; 9 bases are a match to TRBD1. The CDR3 length is 16 residues. Germline values: CDR1 SGHTA, CDR2 FQGTGA. The V segment lost 5 bases and the J segment 3 bases; nucleotides outside the gene matches: 9. The full variable domain, with the rest looked up from reference TRBV7-3 and TRBJ2-3, is GAGVSQTPSNKVTEKGKYVELRCDPISGHTALYWYRQSLGQGPEFLIYFQGTGAADDSGLPNDRFFAVRPEGSVSTLKIQRTERGDSAVYLCASSPGTGKGTDTQYFGPGTRLTVL.

Ten or more counts support this clonotype. CDR3 loop: CASSAGQGASGYTF. The CDR3 nucleotides are TGTGCCAGCAGTGCTGGACAGGGGGCTAGTGGCTACACCTTC. The J gene is TRBJ1-2, the V gene TRBV6-1; 11 nucleotides line up with TRBD1. CDR1 and CDR2 from the germline V gene are MNHNS and SASEGT. V gave up 4 bases and J gave up 7 bases; unmatched junction bases: 5. CDR3 length equals 14 residues.

There are many counts of this clonotype. This rearrangement joins TRBV28 to TRBJ2-5, with D perhaps matching TRBD1 (5 bases). V was pared by 5 bases and J by 4 bases, with 11 bases between. This CDR3 region has 13 residues. Germline V CDR1 and CDR2: MDHEN, SYDVKM. The CDR3 spells CASSARVGETQYF. The DNA for the CDR3 is TGTGCCAGCAGTGCCAGGGTGGGAGAGACCCAGTACTTC.

This rearrangement joins TRBV7-2 to TRBJ2-1, with D possibly TRBD2 on 6 matching bases. V was pared by 2 bases and J by 13 bases, with 12 bases between. Germline V lookup: CDR1 SGHTA, CDR2 FQGNSA. There are 12 residues in the CDR3. The CDR3 DNA follows: TGTGCCAGCAGCTTATACGGGGGAGGCCAGTTCTTC. Amino acids: CASSLYGGGQFF.

Notes on this clonotype: An end of the junction does not agree with germline; a read error may underlie this. The gene calls are TRBV5-4 and TRBJ1-1; no reliable D call. This CDR3 has 12 residues. CDR1 and CDR2 (germline): SGHNT, YYREEE (reference sequence). In DNA, the CDR3 is TGTGCCAGCAGCTCATATTTCACTGAAGCTTCCTTT. The encoded protein is CASSSYFTEASF.

This clonotype has at least ten counts. This chain joins TRBV6-5 and TRBJ1-4, with a tentative D call TRBD1 (6 bases). The CDR3 extends over 15 amino acids. CDR1 is MNHEY and CDR2 is SVGAGI in the germline V gene. Trimming took 6 bases from V and 6 from J, leaving 17 bases between them. The CDR3 bases are TGTGCCAGCAGCTTACAGGGTCCAGGGGATGAAAAACTGTTTTTT. Protein: CASSLQGPGDEKLFF.

The V gene is TRBV18, the J gene TRBJ1-2; D possibly corresponds to TRBD1 (5 bases). V shed 3 bases and J shed 5 bases, with 16 bases lying between them. CDR3 length: 15 residues. CDR1 and CDR2 (germline): KGHSH, LQKENI. CDR3 sequence: CASSPYDRGAYGYTF. CDR3 DNA: TGTGCCAGCTCACCCTACGACAGAGGGGCTTATGGCTACACCTTC.

Regarding this clonotype: This may be a read error, as it is one base from a much larger clone. This chain connects TRBV25-1 to TRBJ1-4; D unclear. The CDR3 extends over 15 amino acids. Germline-derived CDR1 and CDR2 are MGHDK and SYGVNS. Here the CDR3 DNA reads TGTGCCACCCAGGCCCCTGGAGTTCGGAATGAAGAACTGTTTTTT. This sequence encodes CATQAPGVRNEELFF.

This clonotype was seen only a few times. The DNA of the CDR3 is TGTGCCTGGTGGGGTGTGAGGGGCGCAGACTATGGCTACACCTTC. This translates into CAWWGVRGADYGYTF. The V gene is TRBV30, the J gene TRBJ1-2; D is possibly TRBD1 (5 bases). The length of the CDR3 is 15 residues. From germline, CDR1 is GTSNPN and CDR2 SVGIG (reference sequence). The germline V and J ends were trimmed by 5 bases and 3 bases, with 19 bases remaining between them.